This TCR beta chain emerged from a study of blood T cell repertoires in COVID-19 (dated by TCRdb to about 2020). At the level of the whole study: Samples covering the acute and convalescent phases of COVID-19 were provided by collaborators in the United States, Italy and Spain. The prospective study material was composed of cDNA or gDNA derived from T cells, B-cell-depleted T cells, or PBMCs. The dataset comprised deeply sampled blood TCRbeta repertoires from subjects exposed to, actively infected with, or recovered from COVID-19. The repertoires were released in a freely available public database intended as a resource for research on the immune response to SARS-CoV-2. Samples were obtained from the ongoing ImmuneRACE study (first 160 participants) and from over a thousand subjects provided by 6 global collaborators. Sample metadata almost always included a de-identified subject ID, COVID-19 status, age in years and sex. HLA class I and class II types, where available, came from metadata supplied by the sample provider rather than from assay-based typing. The full study reports these points: The amount of clinical and demographic metadata varied by source and participant and was provided uncurated.

TCRbeta CDR3 regions were amplified from genomic DNA using the immunoSEQ Assay, a bias-controlled multiplex PCR. Per the authors' processing: The number of nucleated cells in each sample was estimated by amplification of reference gene primers within the assay. To quantify the absolute abundance of each unique TCRbeta CDR3 rearrangement, sequence reads were collapsed and filtered. For each sample, productive Simpson clonality was calculated as the square root of Simpson's diversity index over productive rearrangements. The table comes from immuneACCESS by way of TCRdb, which keeps in-frame sequences with V and J called. Part of the clones is missing from these tables; in studies checked, under half for an unresolved V gene and the rest for unknown reasons. The D gene and trimming were derived from the DNA, and the V and J assignments and clone size from that table. The sample table contains roughly 80,000 clones; only one count was recorded for over 65% of them. The ten largest clones represent 12% of the sample.

The collaborating institutions used their own protocols to collect whole blood in K2EDTA tubes. Collaborator samples were shipped for TCRbeta analysis as frozen whole blood, isolated PBMCs, or DNA extracted from either sample type. Turning to this clone: Its antigen remains unidentified. Base-call qualities are not available, and no considerably larger clone is one nucleotide away.

From the germline V gene, CDR1 is MNHNS and CDR2 is SASEGT. V trim: 0 bases; J trim: 3 bases; unmatched bases: 4. Measured from the cysteine to the phenylalanine, the CDR3 is 16 residues long. The kept DNA is CDR3 alone, 48 bases in frame from the first base. Recombination linked TRBV6-1 to TRBJ2-1, and TRBD2 matches 8 of the central bases. The TCR originated in a human donor in a cohort sampled during active COVID-19. Source material: peripheral blood. The sequenced DNA is TGTGCCAGCAGTGAAGCGATAGCGGGAATCTACAATGAGCAGTTCTTC. This yields the protein CASSEAIAGIYNEQFF.